What follows are 5 T cell receptor beta chains derived from one specimen sequenced in a study of blood T cell repertoires in COVID-19. Using immunoSEQ multiplex PCR, the repertoire was profiled, and TCRdb retains in-frame clones only, with some absent. The table lists some 52,000 clones, about 88% of them singletons, with 15% to 20% in the top ten. The sample was peripheral blood. The receptor source for this set is a human donor with active COVID-19. The donor label of this sample is uncertain.

V gene TRBV4-3 combines with J gene TRBJ2-6; D call uncertain. The germline V gene encodes CDR1 LGHNA and CDR2 YSLEER. The CDR3 sequence is 15 residues long. V dropped 4 bases and J dropped 0 bases, with 7 bases sitting between them. CDR3 protein: CASSPQNSGANVLTF. The CDR3 DNA follows: TGCGCCAGCAGCCCCCAGAACTCTGGGGCCAACGTCCTGACTTTC.

The chain carries TRBV4-3 and TRBJ2-5, with 9 nucleotides matching TRBD1. Losses at the gene ends were 3 bases for V and 5 bases for J; bases not matched to a gene: 7. The CDR3 is 15 residues long. Germline V gene sequence: CDR1 LGHNA, CDR2 YSLEER. Written as DNA, the CDR3 is TGCGCCAGCAGCCAGGAACAGGGGGCGACGGAGACCCAGTACTTC. Protein sequence: CASSQEQGATETQYF.

This clone was counted only a few times. This CDR3 is CASRHRVDYGYTF. The CDR3 DNA sequence: TGTGCCAGCAGGCACAGGGTCGACTATGGCTACACCTTC. This chain links TRBV5-6 with TRBJ1-2; D is perhaps TRBD1 (6 bases). Trimming took 5 bases from V and 3 from J, leaving 11 bases between them. CDR1 and CDR2 (germline): SGHDT, YYEEEE. CDR3 length: 13 amino acids.

The V gene is TRBV9, the J gene TRBJ1-4, with TRBD1 matching over 10 bases. The V segment lost 4 bases and the J segment 7 bases; nucleotides outside the gene matches: 10. The CDR3 runs to 16 residues. CDR1 is SGDLS and CDR2 is YYNGEE in the germline V gene. CDR3 residues: CASSTRTGGGGEKLFF. In nucleotides, the CDR3 is TGTGCCAGCAGCACCCGGACAGGGGGTGGGGGTGAAAAACTGTTTTTT.

This chain links TRBV18 with TRBJ1-3; D is uncertain. The V gene's germline CDR1 is KGHSH and CDR2 LQKENI. This CDR3 has 14 residues. V dropped 3 bases and J dropped 2 bases, with 8 bases sitting between them. This CDR3 is CASSPASPGNTIYF. The CDR3 bases are TGTGCCAGCTCACCCGCGTCCCCTGGAAACACCATATATTTT.